The 5 T cell receptor beta chains in this list originate from one sample, sequenced in a study of blood T cell repertoires in COVID-19. Using immunoSEQ multiplex PCR, the repertoire was profiled, and TCRdb retains in-frame clones only, with some absent. This table holds approximately 140,000 clones, around 90% found once. The source material was peripheral blood. All receptors come from a woman in her sixties or seventies with active or convalescent COVID-19.

This clone came up a few times. The rearrangement uses TRBV4-1 and TRBJ2-7, with 13 bases lining up with TRBD2. This CDR3 is 19 amino acids long. Germline CDR1 MGHRA, CDR2 YSYEKL. The ends lost 5 bases at V and 1 base at J; junction bases unmatched: 14. The CDR3 region has the DNA TGCGCCAGCAGCACGATTAAACTAGCGGGGGGGCCCTCGTCCTACGAGCAGTACTTC. Translating gives CASSTIKLAGGPSSYEQYF.

The CDR3 loop is CASSSGQRSAGANVLTF. The CDR3 nucleotides are TGCGCCAGCAGCTCGGGACAGCGGAGCGCTGGGGCCAACGTCCTGACTTTC. The chain employs TRBV5-1 and TRBJ2-6; 7 bases agree with TRBD1. The V gene's germline CDR1 is SGHRS and CDR2 YFSETQ. The CDR3 contains 17 residues. V lost 3 bases, J lost 2 bases, and 8 bases stayed unmatched.

The chain employs TRBV6-6 and TRBJ2-2; 12 positions agree with TRBD1. The V gene end was trimmed by 5 bases and the J gene end by 4 bases; junction bases not matched to a gene: 8. The CDR3 contains 17 residues. Germline lookup yields CDR1 MNHNY and CDR2 SVGAGI (reference sequence). The CDR3 loop is CASSPGQGASGTGELFF. The CDR3 DNA reads TGTGCCAGCAGTCCGGGACAGGGGGCTTCGGGCACCGGGGAGCTGTTTTTT.

The chain carries TRBV3-1 (or the pseudogene TRBV3-2) and TRBJ1-5, with unresolved D. This CDR3 has 15 residues. The germline V gene has CDR1 LGHDT and CDR2 YNNKEL (reference sequence). V gave up 4 bases and J gave up 7 bases, with 17 bases separating them. CDR3 DNA: TGTGCCAGCAGCCCCCAGCTGGGTACGGGGCAGCCCCAGCATTTT. Its translation is CASSPQLGTGQPQHF.

This chain uses TRBV5-6 with TRBJ2-7, with D perhaps TRBD1 (6 bases). The CDR3 totals 13 residues. Looked up from germline, CDR1 is SGHDT and CDR2 is YYEEEE. V lost 4 bases and J 12 bases, leaving 20 bases between the germline ends. The DNA for the CDR3 is TGTGCCAGCAGCACGGCCGGGACACAAAATACGTACTTC. It encodes CASSTAGTQNTYF.